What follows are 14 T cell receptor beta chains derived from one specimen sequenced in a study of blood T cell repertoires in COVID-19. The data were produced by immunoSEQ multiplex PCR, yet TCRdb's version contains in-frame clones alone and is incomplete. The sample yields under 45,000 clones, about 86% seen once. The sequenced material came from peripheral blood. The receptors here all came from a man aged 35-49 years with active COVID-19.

The CDR3 DNA reads TGTGCCTGGAGTGTGGGACACCCCTCAGACCAGTACTTC. This translates into CAWSVGHPSDQYF. V gene TRBV30 combines with J gene TRBJ2-5, with a possible D match to TRBD1 (6 bases). CDR1 GTSNPN and CDR2 SVGIG come from the germline V gene (reference sequence). V lost 0 bases, J lost 10 bases, and 15 bases lay in between. This CDR3 is 13 amino acids long.

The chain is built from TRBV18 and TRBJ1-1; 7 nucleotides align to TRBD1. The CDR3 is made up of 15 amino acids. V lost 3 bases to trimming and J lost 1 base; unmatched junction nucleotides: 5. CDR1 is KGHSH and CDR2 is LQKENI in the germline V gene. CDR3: CASSPGQLKNTEAFF. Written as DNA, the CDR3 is TGTGCCAGCTCACCGGGACAGCTCAAGAACACTGAAGCTTTCTTT.

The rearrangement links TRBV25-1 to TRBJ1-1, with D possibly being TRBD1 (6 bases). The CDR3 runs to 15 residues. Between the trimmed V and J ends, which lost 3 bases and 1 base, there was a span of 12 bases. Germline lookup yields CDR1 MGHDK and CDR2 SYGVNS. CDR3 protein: CASSDRETGNTEAFF. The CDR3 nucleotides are TGTGCCAGCAGTGACAGGGAGACAGGGAACACTGAAGCTTTCTTT.

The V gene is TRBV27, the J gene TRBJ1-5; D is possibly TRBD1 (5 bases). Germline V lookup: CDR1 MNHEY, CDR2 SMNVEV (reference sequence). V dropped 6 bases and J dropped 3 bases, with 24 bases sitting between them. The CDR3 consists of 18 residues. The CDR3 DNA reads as TGTGCCAGCAGCCGGCTACCCCAGGGCCTACAAGTCAATCAGCCCCAGCATTTT. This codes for CASSRLPQGLQVNQPQHF.

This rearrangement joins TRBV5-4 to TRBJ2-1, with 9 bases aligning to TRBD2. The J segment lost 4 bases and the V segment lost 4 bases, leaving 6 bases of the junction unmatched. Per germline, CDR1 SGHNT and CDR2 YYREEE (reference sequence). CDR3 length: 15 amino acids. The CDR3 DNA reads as TGTGCCAGCAGCACCCGACTAGCGGCGTACAATGAGCAGTTCTTC. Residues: CASSTRLAAYNEQFF.

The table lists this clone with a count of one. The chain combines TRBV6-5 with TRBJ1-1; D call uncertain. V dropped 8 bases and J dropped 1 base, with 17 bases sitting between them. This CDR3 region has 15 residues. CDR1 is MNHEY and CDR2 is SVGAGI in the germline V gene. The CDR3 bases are TGTGCCAGCCACTTATCCCCCGCCGAGAACACTGAAGCTTTCTTT. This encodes CASHLSPAENTEAFF.

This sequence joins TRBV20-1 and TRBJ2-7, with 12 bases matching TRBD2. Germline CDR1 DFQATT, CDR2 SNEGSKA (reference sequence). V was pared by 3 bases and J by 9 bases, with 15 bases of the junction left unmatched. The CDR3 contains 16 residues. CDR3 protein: CSASPGTSGFLKGQYF. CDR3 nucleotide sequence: TGCAGTGCTAGTCCCGGGACTAGCGGGTTCCTAAAGGGGCAGTACTTC.

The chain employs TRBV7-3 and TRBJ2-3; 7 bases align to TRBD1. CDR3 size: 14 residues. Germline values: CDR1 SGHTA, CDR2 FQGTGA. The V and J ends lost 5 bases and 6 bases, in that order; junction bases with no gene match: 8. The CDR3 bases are TGTGCCAGCAGCCTGACAGGGCGCGTGGATACGCAGTATTTT. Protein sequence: CASSLTGRVDTQYF.

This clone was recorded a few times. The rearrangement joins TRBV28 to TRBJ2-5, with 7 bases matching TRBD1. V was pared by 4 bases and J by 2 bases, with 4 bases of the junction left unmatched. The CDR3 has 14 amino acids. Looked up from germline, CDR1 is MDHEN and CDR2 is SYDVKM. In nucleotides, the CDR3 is TGTGCCAGCAGTTCCCGGGACAGACAAGAGACCCAGTACTTC. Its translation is CASSSRDRQETQYF.

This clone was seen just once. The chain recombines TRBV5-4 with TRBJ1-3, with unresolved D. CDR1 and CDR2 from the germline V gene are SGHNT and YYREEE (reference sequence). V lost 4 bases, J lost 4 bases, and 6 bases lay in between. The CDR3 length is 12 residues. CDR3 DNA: TGTGCCAGCAGCGGAGACGGAAACACCATATATTTT. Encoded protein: CASSGDGNTIYF.

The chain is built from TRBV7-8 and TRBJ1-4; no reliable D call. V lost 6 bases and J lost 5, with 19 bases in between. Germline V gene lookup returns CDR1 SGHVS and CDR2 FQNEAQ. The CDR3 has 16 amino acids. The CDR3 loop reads CASSPLTGIPNEKLFF. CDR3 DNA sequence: TGTGCCAGCAGTCCCCTTACCGGGATTCCAAATGAAAAACTGTTTTTT. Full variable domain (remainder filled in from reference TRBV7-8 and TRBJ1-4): GAGVSQSPRYKVAKRGQDVALRCDPISGHVSLFWYQQALGQGPEFLTYFQNEAQLDKSGLPSDRFFAERPEGSVSTLKIQRTQQEDSAVYLCASSPLTGIPNEKLFFGSGTQLSVL.

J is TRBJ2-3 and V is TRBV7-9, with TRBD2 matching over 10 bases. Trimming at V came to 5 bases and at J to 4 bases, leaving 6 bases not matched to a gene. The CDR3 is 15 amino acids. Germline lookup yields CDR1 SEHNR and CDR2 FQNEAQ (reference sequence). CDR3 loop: CASSLGLAAADTQYF. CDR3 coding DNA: TGTGCCAGCAGCCTCGGACTAGCGGCGGCAGATACGCAGTATTTT.

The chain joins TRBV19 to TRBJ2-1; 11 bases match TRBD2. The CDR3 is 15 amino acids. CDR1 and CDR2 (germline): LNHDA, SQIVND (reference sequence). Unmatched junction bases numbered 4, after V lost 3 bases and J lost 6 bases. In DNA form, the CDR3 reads TGTGCCAGTAGTATTCCCGGACTAGCGGGCAATGAGCAGTTCTTC. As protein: CASSIPGLAGNEQFF. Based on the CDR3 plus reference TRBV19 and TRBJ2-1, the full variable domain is DGGITQSPKYLFRKEGQNVTLSCEQNLNHDAMYWYRQDPGQGLRLIYYSQIVNDFQKGDIAEGYSVSREKKESFPLTVTSAQKNPTAFYLCASSIPGLAGNEQFFGPGTRLTVL.

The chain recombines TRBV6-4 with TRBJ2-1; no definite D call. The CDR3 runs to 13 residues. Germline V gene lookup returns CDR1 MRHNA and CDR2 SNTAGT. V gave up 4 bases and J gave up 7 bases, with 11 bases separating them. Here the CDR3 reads CASSALPGNEQFF. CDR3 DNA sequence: TGTGCCAGCAGTGCCCTACCCGGGAATGAGCAGTTCTTC.